One and the same sample provided the 27 T cell receptor beta chains below, sequenced in a study of metastatic and nonmetastatic thyroid tumors. MiXCR reprocessed the PCR reads for TCRdb. Here the sample spans roughly 59,000 clones, roughly 15% being singletons. Treatment of any kind had been given to no patient before thyroid surgery. The sample consisted of blood. These receptors originate from a male donor with papillary thyroid cancer or a benign thyroid nodule (not recorded which). Some clones in this sample may be carry-over from other donors' samples.

Many counts were recorded for this clone. V is TRBV20-1 and J is TRBJ2-1; 9 nucleotides agree with TRBD2. CDR1 and CDR2 (germline): DFQATT, SNEGSKA (reference sequence). The length of the CDR3 is 16 residues. J gave up 9 bases and V 0 bases, and 12 bases lay outside the gene matches. The CDR3 sequence is CSARDRAGGPSGEQFF. CDR3 DNA: TGCAGTGCTAGAGATCGGGCGGGAGGGCCCTCGGGTGAGCAGTTCTTC.

This clone has at least ten counts. The chain joins TRBV4-1 to TRBJ1-1; the match to TRBD1 covers 8 bases. V dropped 2 bases and J dropped 5; count of bases not matched to a gene: 7. This CDR3 is built from 15 residues. The V gene's germline CDR1 is MGHRA and CDR2 YSYEKL. The CDR3 reads CASSQLDRDETEAFF. CDR3 coding DNA: TGCGCCAGCAGCCAACTGGACAGGGATGAGACTGAAGCTTTCTTT.

As to this clone: This may be a read error, as it is one base from a much larger clone. The gene calls are TRBV20-1 and TRBJ2-5, with D uncertain. Germline CDR1 is DFQATT and CDR2 is SNEGSKA (reference sequence). This CDR3 is 11 amino acids long. The CDR3 sequence is CRVGLQENQYF. CDR3 sequence (DNA): TGCAGGGTAGGGCTTCAAGAGAACCAGTACTTC.

Of note for this clone: This may be a read error: a much more frequent sequence differs by one nucleotide. CDR3 loop: CASSGPGLAGERSVVDTQYF. DNA for the CDR3: TGTGCCAGCAGTGGGCCGGGACTAGCGGGAGAGAGGAGTGTTGTAGATACGCAGTATTTT. The genes are TRBV2 and TRBJ2-3; 14 bases are shared with TRBD2. Germline loops: CDR1 SNHLY, CDR2 FYNNEI. V gave up 4 bases and J gave up 5 bases; unmatched junction bases: 17. CDR3 size: 20 residues.

This clone was recorded many times. The chain uses TRBV9 and TRBJ2-1; 7 bases map to TRBD1. V was pared by 2 bases and J by 0 bases, with 5 bases of the junction left unmatched. Germline V gene data show CDR1 as SGDLS and CDR2 as YYNGEE. The CDR3 sequence is 16 residues long. The CDR3 region is CASSVLTGSSYNEQFF. The CDR3 DNA reads as TGTGCCAGCAGCGTCCTGACAGGGAGCTCCTACAATGAGCAGTTCTTC.

This clone was observed at least ten times. The V gene is TRBV9, the J gene TRBJ2-2; possibly TRBD2 for D (7 bases). Germline loops: CDR1 SGDLS, CDR2 YYNGEE. The CDR3 consists of 15 residues. V was cut by 0 bases and J by 5 bases, with 11 bases left in between. The CDR3 here is CASSVVGGGTGELFF. The CDR3 region has the DNA TGTGCCAGCAGCGTAGTAGGGGGAGGGACCGGGGAGCTGTTTTTT.

Remarks on this clone: The missing conserved phenylalanine or tryptophan at the end of this CDR3 makes a read error likely. The chain carries TRBV7-9 and TRBJ1-5, with no clear D. There are 15 residues in the CDR3. V was shortened by 1 base and J by 7 bases, with 14 bases between the two germline ends. Germline V gene data show CDR1 as SEHNR and CDR2 as FQNEAQ (reference sequence). CDR3 in DNA: TGTGCCAGCAGCTTAGGAGGTCCGGGCCTGCAGCCCCAGCATTCT. Its protein is CASSLGGPGLQPQHS.

The genes are TRBV7-3 and TRBJ2-1, with TRBD1 matching 10 bases. After removal of 5 bases from V and 8 bases from J, the junction contained 9 bases not matched to a gene. Per germline, CDR1 SGHTA and CDR2 FQGTGA. The CDR3 runs 15 residues. DNA of the CDR3: TGTGCCAGCAGCGACCGGGACAGGGGATCGTATGAGCAGTTCTTC. This sequence encodes CASSDRDRGSYEQFF.

This clone was picked up many times. The chain carries TRBV5-5 and TRBJ1-4, with D maybe TRBD1 (5 bases). The CDR3 covers 15 residues. V gave up 2 bases and J gave up 6 bases, with 14 bases separating them. CDR1 is SGHKS, CDR2 YYEKEE, per germline (reference sequence). CDR3 bases: TGTGCCAGCAGCTTAACCGGGACGGGGGATGAAAAACTGTTTTTT. This encodes CASSLTGTGDEKLFF.

This clone showed up many times. A single base separates this from a much larger clone, so it may be a read error. Lacking the conserved final phenylalanine or tryptophan, this CDR3 likely reflects a read error. V gene TRBV12-3 or TRBV12-4 combines with J gene TRBJ1-5, with D unclear. The V end lost 0 bases, the J end lost 6 bases, and 15 bases lay between the germline ends. This CDR3 is built from 16 residues. The CDR3 sequence is CASSLAAGMARQPQHL. As DNA, the CDR3 is TGTGCCAGCAGTTTAGCCGCCGGCATGGCTCGTCAGCCCCAGCATCTT.

This clone occurred many times. In nucleotides, the CDR3 is TGCAGTGCTAGGGTGACGACTTACGAGCAGTACGTC. Translated, it gives CSARVTTYEQYV. V gene TRBV20-1 combines with J gene TRBJ2-7, with D uncertain. The CDR3 totals 12 residues. Germline V lookup: CDR1 DFQATT, CDR2 SNEGSKA (reference sequence). Trimming left V 3 bases short and J 4 bases short, with 10 bases between.

This clone was observed many times. The V gene is TRBV9, the J gene TRBJ2-2; 9 bases agree with TRBD1. The germline V gene encodes CDR1 SGDLS and CDR2 YYNGEE. The CDR3 covers 17 residues. V gave up 4 bases and J gave up 1 base; unmatched junction bases: 8. The CDR3 region has the DNA TGTGCCAGCAGCCCCCGGACAGGGGAAAGGAACACCGGGGAGCTGTTTTTT. It is translated as CASSPRTGERNTGELFF.

In its sample, this clone was seen many times. The chain uses TRBV2 and TRBJ2-7; a possible D gene is TRBD1 (5 bases). V shed 2 bases and J shed 6 bases, with 11 bases lying between them. The CDR3 runs to 13 residues. Germline V gene sequence: CDR1 SNHLY, CDR2 FYNNEI. The CDR3 protein is CASSERGFGEQYF. DNA for the CDR3: TGTGCCAGCAGTGAAAGGGGCTTTGGCGAGCAGTACTTC.

This clone showed up many times. This sequence joins TRBV13 and TRBJ2-3, with TRBD2 identical over 7 bases. CDR1 and CDR2 (germline): PRHDT, FYEKMQ (reference sequence). The ends lost 0 bases at V and 0 bases at J; junction bases unmatched: 6. There are 17 residues in the CDR3. The CDR3 region is CASSLGLGGWSTDTQYF. CDR3 DNA: TGTGCCAGCAGCTTAGGCCTCGGGGGGTGGAGCACAGATACGCAGTATTTT.

Comment on this clone: This clone may be a read error of a much larger clone one base away. The same CDR3 can be traced to other DNA sequences in this sample. The J gene is TRBJ2-2, the V gene TRBV29-1; D is possibly TRBD1 (6 bases). The V gene's germline CDR1 is SQVTM and CDR2 ANQGSEA. CDR3 length: 13 residues. This chain's CDR3 is CSADGQPTGELFF. The CDR3 nucleotides are TGCAGCGCGGACGGACAGCCCACCGGCGAGCTGTTTTTT.

This clone appeared many times. The chain combines TRBV5-8 with TRBJ2-7; a possible D gene is TRBD2 (6 bases). V gave up 3 bases and J gave up 0 bases, with 13 bases separating them. Germline CDR1 and CDR2: SGHTS and YDEGEE. The CDR3 covers 15 residues. As DNA, the CDR3 is TGTGCCAGCAGCTCAGAACCAGCGGGCTCCTACGAGCAGTACTTC. Translating gives CASSSEPAGSYEQYF.

The CDR3, as DNA: TGTGCCAGCAGCACGGGACAGGGATATAATTCACCCCTCCACTTT. Amino acids: CASSTGQGYNSPLHF. The rearrangement joins TRBV5-4 to TRBJ1-6; 9 nucleotides agree with TRBD1. Per germline, CDR1 SGHNT and CDR2 YYREEE (reference sequence). The V segment lost 4 bases and the J segment 4 bases; nucleotides outside the gene matches: 3. The CDR3 runs 15 residues. The full variable domain, its missing parts supplied by reference TRBV5-4 and TRBJ1-6, is ETGVTQSPTHLIKTRGQQVTLRCSSQSGHNTVSWYQQALGQGPQFIFQYYREEENGRGNFPPRFSGLQFPNYSSELNVNALELDDSALYLCASSTGQGYNSPLHFGNGTRLTVT.

Comment on this clone: Just one base apart from a much larger clone, this may be a read error. The chain couples TRBV28 to TRBJ2-7, with D tentatively TRBD1 (6 bases). Germline-derived CDR1 and CDR2 are MDHEN and SYDVKM. This CDR3 region has 14 residues. The CDR3 DNA is TGTGCCAGCAGAACGACAGGCTCCTCCTACGAGCAGCACTTC. Translated: CASRTTGSSYEQHF.

The rearrangement uses TRBV5-1 and TRBJ2-1, with 7 bases aligning to TRBD2. J was trimmed by 6 bases and V by 5 bases; bases with no gene match: 17. There are 17 residues in the CDR3. Germline CDR1 SGHRS, CDR2 YFSETQ. CDR3 amino acids: CASRTEGGLAVLNEQFF. The DNA for the CDR3 is TGCGCCAGCAGGACGGAGGGAGGCCTAGCGGTACTCAATGAGCAGTTCTTC.

This clone was found many times. The chain is built from TRBV11-2 and TRBJ1-1; 7 nucleotides align to TRBD1. The CDR3 sequence is 14 residues long. V trimming: 2 bases; J trimming: 9 bases; junction bases outside the gene matches: 9. CDR1 SGHAT and CDR2 FQNNGV come from the germline V gene. The CDR3 protein is CASSLYRGTVKAFF. The CDR3 coding sequence is TGTGCCAGCAGCTTATACAGGGGTACGGTAAAAGCTTTCTTT.

In its sample, this clone was seen many times. The V and J genes are TRBV20-1 and TRBJ2-2, with D possibly being TRBD1 (5 bases). CDR1 is DFQATT, CDR2 SNEGSKA, per germline (reference sequence). V shed 4 bases and J shed 8 bases, with 14 bases lying between them. This CDR3 region has 13 residues. In nucleotides, the CDR3 is TGCAGTGCTAAGGTCAGGGCGTCAGGGGAGCTGTTTTTT. Amino acid sequence: CSAKVRASGELFF.

Many counts were recorded for this clone. The chain carries TRBV12-3 or TRBV12-4 and TRBJ2-3; the match to TRBD1 covers 7 bases. V shed 6 bases and J 2 bases; nucleotides not matched to a gene: 14. CDR3 length equals 17 residues. CDR3 bases: TGTGCCAGCAGCCCCTCTTACGGGGACAGATACACAGATACGCAGTATTTT. It specifies CASSPSYGDRYTDTQYF.

In its sample, this clone was seen once. The junction departs from the called germline gene at one end, perhaps through a read error. The chain joins TRBV30 to TRBJ2-6; 11 bases line up with TRBD1. Germline V gene data show CDR1 as GTSNPN and CDR2 as SVGIG (reference sequence). This CDR3 contains 15 residues. In nucleotides, the CDR3 is TGTGCGTTGGGACAGGGGGGCTCTGGGTCCAATGTCCTGACTTTC. Translated: CALGQGGSGSNVLTF.

In this sample, this clone turned up many times. The rearrangement uses TRBV20-1 and TRBJ2-7; 10 positions match TRBD1. Looked up from germline, CDR1 is DFQATT and CDR2 is SNEGSKA (reference sequence). This CDR3 spans 13 amino acids. The V gene end was trimmed by 4 bases and the J gene end by 5 bases; junction bases not matched to a gene: 5. The CDR3 loop reads CSATGTGVNEQYF. The CDR3 nucleotides are TGCAGTGCTACCGGGACAGGGGTAAACGAGCAGTACTTC.

This clone has at least ten counts. The chain couples TRBV12-3 or TRBV12-4 to TRBJ2-1, with a weak D call TRBD2 (6 bases). This CDR3 contains 14 residues. V dropped 11 bases and J dropped 7 bases, with 21 bases sitting between them. This CDR3 is CAVRERGLVNEQFF. CDR3 sequence (DNA): TGTGCCGTTCGGGAACGGGGGTTGGTGAATGAGCAGTTCTTC.

J is TRBJ2-7 and V is TRBV11-2, with TRBD1 matching over 11 bases. Unmatched junction bases numbered 6, after V lost 3 bases and J lost 2 bases. Germline CDR1 SGHAT, CDR2 FQNNGV. The CDR3 has 16 amino acids. The CDR3 DNA is TGTGCCAGCAGCTTCGGACAGGGGGCACTCGCCTACGAGCAGTACTTC. Amino acids: CASSFGQGALAYEQYF.

This clone showed up many times. The chain carries TRBV12-3 or TRBV12-4 and TRBJ1-1; 8 positions agree with TRBD1. The CDR3 is 14 amino acids. J was trimmed by 1 base and V by 7 bases; bases with no gene match: 5. This chain's CDR3 is CASTYRGGNTEAFF. CDR3 bases: TGTGCCAGCACCTACAGGGGGGGGAACACTGAAGCTTTCTTT.